This T cell receptor (beta chain) was profiled in a study of shared clonotypes between healthy human individuals. Study information: Used for every donor were three CD4 naive, three CD4 memory, two CD8 naive and one CD8 memory plate.

Germline V gene sequence: CDR1 MDHEN, CDR2 SYDVKM. There are 12 residues in the CDR3. V gave up 5 bases and J gave up 5 bases, with 6 bases separating them. The deep-level immunoSEQ assay was used. Data came from immunoSEQ multiplex PCR; TCRdb stores just in-frame clones and leaves some out. This sample carries about 660,000 clones, around two thirds of them seen once, and the ten largest clones take around 1.6%. The chain has TRBV28 and TRBJ2-2; no reliable D call. The sequence was obtained from a woman younger than 45 in good health. Sequencing was carried out using memory CD4+ T cells sorted from blood. Subset meaning: CD45RA-negative fraction. The CDR3 here is CASSEVTGELFF. The CDR3, as DNA: TGTGCCAGCAGTGAAGTTACCGGGGAGCTGTTTTTT.